This T cell receptor beta chain was obtained from a study of CD8 T cells in Susac syndrome. The study, taken as a whole, reports: The authors acknowledged that their TCR sequencing and HLA analysis involved a relatively small number of individuals.

It was negative isolation that provided the CD8+ and CD4+ T cells, whereas TEMRA cells were enriched by FACS. Points on this clonotype: The antigen remains undetermined.

With random hexamers, roughly 0.45 to 1 ug RNA was reverse transcribed. Coverage of TCR beta CDR3 amplification by immunoSEQ multiplex PCR extended to 54 Vbeta and 13 Jbeta. MiXCR was run by TCRdb on the immunoSEQ multiplex PCR reads, yielding one entry per CDR3 protein. This sample yields about 120,000 distinct CDR3 sequences, of which 94% are seen a single time; about 0.098% belongs to the top ten. This CDR3 comprises 18 residues. Germline CDR1 LGHDT, CDR2 YNNKEL (reference sequence). Trimming took 0 bases from V and 0 from J; bases not matched to a gene: 8. What was sequenced was CD4+ T cells from PBMCs. This TCR was recovered from a human donor in good health. The chain uses TRBV3-1 and TRBJ2-5; 9 positions agree with TRBD2. In DNA, the CDR3 is TGTGCCAGCAGCCAAGAGATTCTAGCGGGAACTTACCAAGAGACCCAGTACTTC. Translated, it gives CASSQEILAGTYQETQYF.